Given below is one T cell receptor beta chain in context. Its antigen is still unknown. It has no much larger one-base neighbor in the sample; base qualities were not kept. The library came from PCR. DNA from cultured CD4+ T cells underwent TCR sequencing with the Oncomine TCR Beta short-read assay at the Johns Hopkins FTIC core. The QIAamp micro DNA kit was used to extract genomic DNA from the cultured CD4+ T cells. The Oncomine TCR Beta libraries from cultured CD4+ T cells were pooled using unique dual indexes and then sequenced on an Illumina iSeq 100. The study's processing was this. Non-productive sequences were removed, and CDR3s that did not start with C, did not end with F or W, or were shorter than 7 amino acids were discarded. The MANAFEST web application was used to identify antigen-specific clonotypes by comparing peptide-stimulated wells against reference wells and other culture wells. To be called positive, a clone needed an FDR below 0.05, an odds ratio above 5, and a productive frequency above 0.1% in at least two of three replicate wells. Cross-reactive clonotypes were defined as significantly expanded in both SARS-CoV-2 spike wells and at least one common cold coronavirus spike condition. Similarity between CDR3 sequences was evaluated in R version 3.6.1 using Levenshtein distances (stringdist) and unrooted phylogenetic trees (ape). TCRdb reanalyzed the raw reads on its own, using fastp at Q25 for trimming and MiXCR for clone calling, and kept in-frame beta chains. Rows with one shared CDR3 protein collapse into an entry with the most common genes and DNA. V and J calls and clone size were set by TCRdb, not the authors. This sample comprises under 20,000 distinct CDR3 sequences, 40% to 55% of them detected only once. In total, the top ten clones hold 2.5% to 3.5% of the sample.

This sample stems from a study of vaccination and CD4 T cells after COVID-19 (dated by TCRdb to 2021 to 2024). Study-level background: Convalescent patients had a positive SARS-CoV-2 result on nasal swab PCR, and of these patients, 8 or 9 had mild disease and one had severe disease. In the convalescent cohort there were six males and four females, among whom were two Hispanic individuals, seven Caucasians, two Asians and one multiracial person. Two doses of either the Pfizer-BioNTech BNT162b2 vaccine (n=8) or the Moderna mRNA-1273 vaccine (n=2) were administered to participants. Control cultures received a CEFX viral epitope pool as the positive control, an HIV-1 Nef peptide pool as the negative control, or no peptide. In ten to eleven COVID-19 convalescent patients and a handful of infection-naive healthy vaccine recipients, the spike-specific CD4+ TCR repertoire before mRNA vaccination was compared with the repertoire after mRNA vaccination. Post-COVID blood samples were collected from convalescent patients a median of around 100 days after diagnosis, with a range of about 30 to 180 days. Post-vaccine blood samples were obtained a median of approximately 70 days after the second vaccine dose, with a range of roughly 13 to 250 days. Overlapping spike peptide pools from SARS-CoV-2 and from the common cold coronaviruses HCoV-NL63, HCoV-OC43 and HCoV-229E were used as culture stimuli.

Results the study describes overall, beyond this receptor: Of the vaccine-specific clones found in convalescent patients, nearly all (304 of 307) were mono-reactive for SARS-CoV-2 spike instead of being cross-reactive with common cold coronaviruses. In convalescent patients, a median around 90% of post-vaccine SARS-CoV-2-reactive clones were detected only after vaccination, and vaccine-specific priming was suggested by this finding. The median number of SARS-CoV-2-reactive clonotypes rose from under 25 after infection to 30 to 45 after vaccination, but the change was not significant. The number of convalescent patients in the study was relatively small, and the study did not examine early timepoints following natural infection.

The treatment or condition tag for this specimen amounts to: roughly ten-day PBMC culture with coronavirus spike peptide pools or control peptides (ViraFEST assay). To expand antigen-specific T cells with peptide pools and then pick out the expanded clonotypes through TCR sequencing, the study relied on the ViraFEST assay. The positive SARS-CoV-2 PCR tests of the convalescent patients were dated from March to December 2020, before the Alpha, Beta and Delta variants emerged in the United States. Each well held 2.2 million or so PBMCs cultured in IMDM containing roughly 5% human AB serum and approximately 9.8 IU/ml IL-2, with approximately 9.2 ug/ml peptide pools added. On days 3 and 7, half of the culture medium was replaced with fresh IL-2-containing medium. After about 10 days of culture, CD4+ T cells were isolated by negative selection using the EasySep CD4+ T cell isolation kit. Ficoll-Paque Plus gradient centrifugation was used to isolate PBMCs from whole blood, and the isolated PBMCs were then either used fresh or cryopreserved at -140C. Culture conditions were generally each tested in triplicate wells.

Based on the germline V gene, the CDR1 and CDR2 sequences are SQVTM and ANQGSEA. The CDR3 starts with the cysteine, ends with the phenylalanine, and has 11 residues. This entry keeps only the CDR3 DNA: 33 bases, framed from base 1. V loses 7 bases of germline sequence and J loses 6 bases, and the interval between the two ends is 13 bases. The sequence is built from TRBV29-1 and TRBJ2-7, with the D gene too uncertain to name. This receptor was identified in a human donor who had recovered from COVID-19. The sample consisted of CD4+ T cells from blood, cultured in vitro, taken after SARS-CoV-2 vaccination. The DNA reads as follows: TGCAGCGCTGTTAACGCGGCCGAGCAGTACTTC. Its product reads: CSAVNAAEQYF.